This T cell receptor (beta chain) was obtained from a study of cytomegalovirus exposure and HLA in healthy donors (dated 2017 in TCRdb). Context from the whole study: According to an earlier analysis of a few hundred of the donors, 150 million to 200 million T cells yielded over 100 million unique TCR beta sequences and around 300 Gb of sequence data. Around 320 gigabases of sequencing data and 70 million to 85 million unique TCR sequences were included in an early release covering about 600 HLA-typed donors. Among the 398 genotyped donors, 81% belonged to the genetic ancestry cluster associated with self-reported Caucasian donors. The aim of the study was to test whether cataloging public T cell receptors could identify signatures of past pathogen exposure. The study profiled the T cell repertoires of under 850 subjects by immunosequencing and related them to cytomegalovirus serostatus. Along with the roughly 670-subject first cohort, a separate validation cohort of about 110 different subjects was used. To predict cytomegalovirus infection status, the study combined high-throughput TCR immunosequencing, statistical association of individual TCRs with disease status, and machine learning. To study patterns of TCR occurrence, a later analysis re-analyzed previously published TCR beta repertoires from around 700 donors and added high-resolution HLA genotyping. The later analysis used no new phenotypic data to find candidate immune exposures, relying instead on TCR beta sequences and their occurrence across donors. An earlier analysis of about 620 of the donors applied high-throughput TCR beta sequencing to assess whether each TCR beta V gene segment acted as functional or pseudogenic. Donor age, sex, ethnicity and CMV serostatus were compiled together with the repertoire data. A later genetic analysis took genome-wide SNP genotypes for about 65% of the 666 donors and used that subset as a discovery cohort. Every discovery cohort repertoire had been produced on one sequencing platform. Class I and class II HLA loci were covered by the typing at four-digit resolution. Typing coverage varied by locus: roughly 620-630 donors for A, B, C, DRB1 and DQB1; about 520 for DQA1; more than 600 for DPA1; approximately 470 for DPB1. Four or five DR-DQ haplotypes were treated as single units for association and clustering because of strong linkage in the cohort. On average, about 240,000 unique TCR beta nucleotide sequences were sequenced per donor among 398 genotyped donors of the cohort, with roughly 18% of those sequences being non-productive. Points the paper makes about the study in general: Compared with the approximately 670-donor mean, donors in an Asian-associated ancestry cluster had fewer N-insertions in productive TCRs, according to a later genetic analysis. In a later analysis, most CMV-associated TCR beta chains were found to appear HLA-restricted, with HLA associations seemingly driven largely by CMV exposure. While some public TCRs were present in many individuals, most TCR sequences turned up only very rarely across donors. Because counts were too low, some 17 rarely observed V segments, including chromosome 9 orphons, were left out of the earlier analysis of a few hundred of the donors. In this cohort, only TCR beta chains were sequenced, and detectable features were limited by the absence of alpha or paired-chain data. Cytomegalovirus status was reported to be diagnosed by the classifier with high specificity and sensitivity in both the original and validation cohorts. At a false discovery rate of 0.05, a later analysis linked 15,000 to 20,000 TCR beta sequences to specific HLA alleles. A later analysis found that TCR association rates varied across HLA loci, with DRB1 alleles showing the most associated TCRs and HLA-C alleles the fewest. Sequencing depth was assumed to be roughly uniform across donors in the presence/absence analyses, though that assumption may not hold. In an earlier analysis of some 540 of the donors, most TCR beta V segments appeared in productive rearrangements about 90% or about 30% of the time, broadly matching IMGT annotations. When HLA alleles, especially DR and DQ, strongly co-occurred, TCR associations were difficult to assign to individual alleles. Three of the identified cytomegalovirus-associated TCR beta chains were confirmed in vitro to be specific for cytomegalovirus antigens. A cluster of highly shared sequence variants was judged likely to represent a technical artifact of the sequencing pipeline. The only immune exposure information available for the cohort was CMV serostatus. The authors suggested that the approach could potentially be generalized to other disease states and immunological phenotypes. Because HLA typing was missing for some donors at each locus, association tests included only the typed subset. Linkage disequilibrium might explain the correlated functional status among segregating V segments, but an unknown experimental factor could not be ruled out. According to a later analysis, parvovirus B19, influenza, CMV and Epstein-Barr virus appeared linked to several top co-occurrence clusters. A later genetic analysis associated a missense DCLRE1C variant with V-gene and J-gene trimming of TCR beta chains, and an independent cohort replicated the association. In a later analysis, HLA-associated TCR beta chains were found to be more clonally expanded and to have lower generation probabilities than equally common non-associated chains. A further reported finding was that TCR beta sequences accurately predicted the HLA-A and HLA-B alleles for most subjects in the first cohort. The study listed 150 to 200 TCR beta chains as associated with cytomegalovirus.

In its sample, this clone was seen a few times. Its antigen remains undetermined. No much larger clonotype is one base removed from it; base qualities were not supplied. The cohort comprised 550 to 700 healthy bone marrow donors. All cohort members were sampled while nominally healthy, although unrecorded immune exposures were likely present. The donor was CMV seropositive and was included in the group of 250 to 300 seropositive cohort members. Each donor provided a peripheral blood sample, and peripheral blood mononuclear cells were used for TCR beta sequencing. Genomic DNA was extracted from the blood cell samples with the Qiagen DNeasy Blood Extraction Kit. Libraries came from the immunoSEQ multiplex PCR assay. For the multiplex PCR, a mixture combining 60 forward primers for TCR Vbeta segments and 13 reverse primers for TCR Jbeta segments was used. A multiplex PCR assay on genomic DNA amplified the CDR3 region of rearranged TCR beta genes. The Illumina HiSeq System was used to sequence the amplified TCR beta libraries as 87-base-pair reads. The study's own analysis went as follows. Across the 700 or so repertoires, a later analysis counted 78 million or so unique TCR beta chains, roughly 11 million of which were shared by at least two donors. A nearest-neighbor algorithm error-corrected the raw reads and collapsed the reads into unique sequences, merging closely related sequences to remove PCR and sequencing errors. V, D and J gene segments were assigned by aligning CDR3 sequences to IMGT reference sequences. For a sequence to be retained, at least a six-nucleotide match to both a V gene segment and a J gene segment was required. Rearrangements were called productive when the CDR3 lacked stop codons and stayed in frame with V and J; all others were non-productive. Following IMGT convention, CDR3 was defined as the stretch from the second conserved V-encoded cysteine to the conserved J-encoded phenylalanine. The earlier analysis of about 610 of the donors excluded any sequence lacking an unambiguous match to a single V gene segment. In an earlier analysis of about 590 of the donors, a V segment was called functional when productive rearrangements were above 56.7%, and segregating when the standard deviation between donors exceeded 5%. A statistical classification framework was built to diagnose cytomegalovirus status from the catalog of TCR beta chain sequences. A later analysis assigned V and J genes by comparing TCR nucleotide sequences with IMGT/GENE-DB human TR gene sequences. A later analysis assigned CDR3 sequences and most-parsimonious VDJ recombination scenarios with the TCRdist pipeline. In a later analysis, each TCR beta chain was defined by its CDR3 amino acid sequence together with its V-gene family, and reads without a unique V-gene family were excluded. As a way to deal with suspected cross-contamination and a sequencing artifact, a later analysis dropped 592 nucleotide sequences that were highly shared and had low generation probability. A later analysis calculated a clonal expansion index for each public chain from normalized within-repertoire ranks of inferred template counts. Generation probabilities in a later analysis came from a VDJ recombination model fitted to out-of-frame rearrangements, and those results were checked against IGoR. In a later analysis, TCR-TCR, TCR-HLA and TCR-CMV co-occurrence was scored with hypergeometric tests, and a repertoire-size bias correction was applied to TCR pairs. In a later analysis, false discovery rates were estimated by permuting HLA or CMV assignments 20 times. A later analysis grouped co-occurring TCRs with DBSCAN, adding TCRdist sequence similarity when clustering within HLA-allele-positive subsets. Repertoires with fewer than 30,000 or more than 120,000 public chains were left out of co-occurrence clustering, as were five repertoires with anomalous nucleotide sharing. TCRdb took this table from immuneACCESS and kept in-frame rearrangements with V and J called. Such tables lack part of the clones; where checked against another copy, unresolved V genes explain under half of the gap, and the rest is unexplained. From that table come the V and J calls and clone size; the DNA was used to work out D and trimming. This sample lists about 110,000 clones; 74% were detected once. The ten largest clones capture less than 3.5% of the sample.

Sequencing was performed on PBMCs. This sequence originates from a man aged 50 or older in good health and CMV-seropositive.

The CDR3 protein sequence reads: CASSVALGRGGYEQFF. The bases read TGTGCCAGCAGCGTAGCTTTGGGACGGGGAGGGTATGAGCAGTTCTTC. Here the chain combines TRBV9 and TRBJ2-1, with 7 middle bases fitting TRBD2. The CDR3 runs 16 amino acids, cysteine and phenylalanine included. The entry retains the CDR3 DNA only, 48 bases that are in frame from base 1. V is cut back by 0 bases and J by 8 bases, with 11 bases in the junction unmatched. CDR1 and CDR2 are read off the germline V gene as SGDLS and YYNGEE.